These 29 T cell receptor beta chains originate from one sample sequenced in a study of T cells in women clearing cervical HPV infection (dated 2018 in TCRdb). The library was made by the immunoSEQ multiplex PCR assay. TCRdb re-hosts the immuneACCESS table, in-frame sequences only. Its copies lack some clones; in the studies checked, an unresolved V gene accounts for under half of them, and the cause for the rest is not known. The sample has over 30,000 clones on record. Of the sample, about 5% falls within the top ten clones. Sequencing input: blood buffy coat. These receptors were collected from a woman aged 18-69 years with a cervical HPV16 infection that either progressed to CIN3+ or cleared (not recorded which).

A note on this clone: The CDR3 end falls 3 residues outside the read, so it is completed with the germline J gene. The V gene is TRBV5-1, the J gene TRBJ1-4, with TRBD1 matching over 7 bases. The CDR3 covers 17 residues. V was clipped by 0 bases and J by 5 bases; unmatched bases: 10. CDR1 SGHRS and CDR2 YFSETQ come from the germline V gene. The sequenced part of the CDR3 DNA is TGCGCCAGCAGCTTGGAAGGAACAGGGGCCCCCAATGAAAAA. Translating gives CASSLEGTGAPNEK. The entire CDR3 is CASSLEGTGAPNEKLFF.

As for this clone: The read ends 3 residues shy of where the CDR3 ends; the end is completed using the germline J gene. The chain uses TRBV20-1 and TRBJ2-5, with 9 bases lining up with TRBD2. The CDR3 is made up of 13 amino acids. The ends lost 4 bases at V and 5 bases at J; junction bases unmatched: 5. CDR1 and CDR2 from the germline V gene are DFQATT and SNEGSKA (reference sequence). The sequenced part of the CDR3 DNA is TGCAGTGCTATACCTAGCGGGGTGGAGACC. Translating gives CSAIPSGVET. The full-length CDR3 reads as CSAIPSGVETQYF.

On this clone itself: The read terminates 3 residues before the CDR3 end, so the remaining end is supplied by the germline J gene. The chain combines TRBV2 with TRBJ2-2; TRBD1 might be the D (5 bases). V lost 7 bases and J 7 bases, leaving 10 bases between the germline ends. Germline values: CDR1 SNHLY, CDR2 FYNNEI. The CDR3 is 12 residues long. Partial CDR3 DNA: TGTGCCAGCACCAGGGATGACGGGGAG. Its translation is CASTRDDGE. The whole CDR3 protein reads CASTRDDGELFF.

CDR3 DNA, as far as it was read: TGTGCCAGCAGCTTACGGGACAGGGGCGGCTCACCC. Its protein is CASSLRDRGGSP. The whole CDR3 region reads CASSLRDRGGSPLHF. J is TRBJ1-6 and V is TRBV13; 10 bases fit TRBD1. The read is 3 residues too short to cover the CDR3 end, so that end is filled in from the germline J gene. Germline V gene lookup returns CDR1 PRHDT and CDR2 FYEKMQ (reference sequence). J gave up 10 bases and V 2 bases, and 5 bases lay outside the gene matches. The CDR3 is made up of 15 amino acids.

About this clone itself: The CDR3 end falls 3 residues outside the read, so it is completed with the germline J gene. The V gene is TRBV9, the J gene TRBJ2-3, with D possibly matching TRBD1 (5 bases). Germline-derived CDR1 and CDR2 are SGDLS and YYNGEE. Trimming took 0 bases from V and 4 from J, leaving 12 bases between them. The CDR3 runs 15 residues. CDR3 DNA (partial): TGTGCCAGCAGCGTAGTCTCAGGGAAGGCAGATACG. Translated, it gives CASSVVSGKADT. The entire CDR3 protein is CASSVVSGKADTQYF.

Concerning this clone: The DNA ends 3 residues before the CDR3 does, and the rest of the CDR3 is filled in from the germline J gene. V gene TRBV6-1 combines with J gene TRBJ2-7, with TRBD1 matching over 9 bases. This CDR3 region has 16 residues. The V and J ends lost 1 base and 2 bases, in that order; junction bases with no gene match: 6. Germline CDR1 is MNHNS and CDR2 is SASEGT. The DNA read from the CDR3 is TGTGCCAGCAGTGAAGGGGGACAGGGTCGACCCTACGAG. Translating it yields CASSEGGQGRPYE. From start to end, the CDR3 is CASSEGGQGRPYEQYF.

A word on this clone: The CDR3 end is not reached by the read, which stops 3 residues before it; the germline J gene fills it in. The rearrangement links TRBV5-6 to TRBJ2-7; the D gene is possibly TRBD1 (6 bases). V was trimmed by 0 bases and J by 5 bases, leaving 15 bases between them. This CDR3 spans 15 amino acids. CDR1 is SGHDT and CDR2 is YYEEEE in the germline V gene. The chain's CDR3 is CASSLDRDPGDEQYF. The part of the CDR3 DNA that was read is TGTGCCAGCAGCTTGGACAGGGACCCAGGAGACGAG.

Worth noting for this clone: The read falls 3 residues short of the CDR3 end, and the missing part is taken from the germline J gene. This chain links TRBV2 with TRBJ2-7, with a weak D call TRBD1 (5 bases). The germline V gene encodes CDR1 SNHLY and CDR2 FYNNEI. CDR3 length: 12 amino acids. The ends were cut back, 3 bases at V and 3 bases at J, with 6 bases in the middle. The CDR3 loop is CASSEGHYEQYF. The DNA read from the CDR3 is TGTGCCAGCAGTGAGGGGCACTACGAG.

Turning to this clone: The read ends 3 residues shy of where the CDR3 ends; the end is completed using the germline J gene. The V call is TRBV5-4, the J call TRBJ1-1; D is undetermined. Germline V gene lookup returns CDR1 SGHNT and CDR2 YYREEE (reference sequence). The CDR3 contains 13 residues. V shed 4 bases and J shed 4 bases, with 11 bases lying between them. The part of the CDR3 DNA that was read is TGTGCCAGCAGCCTCCATGAGGTCACTGAA. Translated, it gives CASSLHEVTE. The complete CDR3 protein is CASSLHEVTEAFF.

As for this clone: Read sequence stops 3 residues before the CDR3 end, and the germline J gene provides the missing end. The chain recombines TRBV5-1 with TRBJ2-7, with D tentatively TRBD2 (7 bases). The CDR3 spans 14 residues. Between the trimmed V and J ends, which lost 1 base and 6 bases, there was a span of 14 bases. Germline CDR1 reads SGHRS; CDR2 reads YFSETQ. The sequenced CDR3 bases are TGCGCCAGCAGCTTGAGGACAGCGGGGATCGAG. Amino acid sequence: CASSLRTAGIE. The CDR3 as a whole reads CASSLRTAGIEQYF.

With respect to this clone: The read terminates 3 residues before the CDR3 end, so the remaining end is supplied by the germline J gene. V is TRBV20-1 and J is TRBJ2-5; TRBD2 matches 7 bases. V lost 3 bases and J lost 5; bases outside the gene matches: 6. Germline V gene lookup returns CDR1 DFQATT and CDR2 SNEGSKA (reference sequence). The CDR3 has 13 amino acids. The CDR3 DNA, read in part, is TGCAGTGCTAGTCCAGCGGGGAAGGAGACC. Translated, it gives CSASPAGKET. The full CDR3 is CSASPAGKETQYF.

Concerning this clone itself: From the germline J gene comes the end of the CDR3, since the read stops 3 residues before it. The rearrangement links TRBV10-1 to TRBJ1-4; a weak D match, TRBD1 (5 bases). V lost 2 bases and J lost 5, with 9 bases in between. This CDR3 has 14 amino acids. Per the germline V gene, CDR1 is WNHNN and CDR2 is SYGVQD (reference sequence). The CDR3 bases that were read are TGCGCCAGCAGTGAGGCCCCAGGGAATGAAAAA. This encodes CASSEAPGNEK. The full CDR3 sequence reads CASSEAPGNEKLFF.

The CDR3 sequence is CASSESTRSQAFF. Incomplete CDR3 DNA: TGTGCCAGCAGTGAATCGACACGGAGCCAA. This chain connects TRBV6-1 to TRBJ1-1, with D unresolved. Read coverage stops 3 residues before the CDR3 terminus; the germline J gene supplies the remainder. The CDR3 extends over 13 amino acids. The germline V gene encodes CDR1 MNHNS and CDR2 SASEGT.

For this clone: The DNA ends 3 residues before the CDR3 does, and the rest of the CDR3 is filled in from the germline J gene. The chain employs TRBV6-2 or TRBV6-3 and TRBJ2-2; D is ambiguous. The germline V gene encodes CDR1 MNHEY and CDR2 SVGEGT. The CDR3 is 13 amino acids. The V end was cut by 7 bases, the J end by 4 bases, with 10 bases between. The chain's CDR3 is CASTPMFTGELFF. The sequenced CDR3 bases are TGTGCCAGCACCCCTATGTTCACCGGGGAG.

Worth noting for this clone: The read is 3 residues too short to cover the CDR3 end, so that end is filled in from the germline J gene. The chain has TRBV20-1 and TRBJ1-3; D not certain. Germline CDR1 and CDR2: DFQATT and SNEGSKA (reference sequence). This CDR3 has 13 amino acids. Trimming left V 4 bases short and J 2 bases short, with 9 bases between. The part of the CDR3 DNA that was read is TGCAGTGCTACAGAAGCGGCTGGAAACACC. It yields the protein CSATEAAGNT. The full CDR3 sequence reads CSATEAAGNTIYF.

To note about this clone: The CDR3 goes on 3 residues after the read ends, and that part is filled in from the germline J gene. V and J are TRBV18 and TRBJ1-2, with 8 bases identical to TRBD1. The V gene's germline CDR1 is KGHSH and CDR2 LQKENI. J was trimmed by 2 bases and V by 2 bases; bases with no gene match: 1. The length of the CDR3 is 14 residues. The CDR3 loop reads CASSPGQGNYGYTF. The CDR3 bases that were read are TGTGCCAGCTCACCAGGACAGGGAAACTATGGC.

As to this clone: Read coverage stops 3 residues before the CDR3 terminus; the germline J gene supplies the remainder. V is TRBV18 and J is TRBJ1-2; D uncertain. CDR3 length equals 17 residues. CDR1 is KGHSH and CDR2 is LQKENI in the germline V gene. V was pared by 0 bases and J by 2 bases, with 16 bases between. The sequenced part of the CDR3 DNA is TGTGCCAGCTCACCACCCACCAGAACAATCATCAACTATGGC. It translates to CASSPPTRTIINYG. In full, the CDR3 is CASSPPTRTIINYGYTF. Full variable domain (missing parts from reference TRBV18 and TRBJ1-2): NAGVMQNPRHLVRRRGQEARLRCSPMKGHSHVYWYRQLPEEGLKFMVYLQKENIIDESGMPKERFSAEFPKEGPSILRIQQVVRGDSAAYFCASSPPTRTIINYGYTFGSGTRLTVV.

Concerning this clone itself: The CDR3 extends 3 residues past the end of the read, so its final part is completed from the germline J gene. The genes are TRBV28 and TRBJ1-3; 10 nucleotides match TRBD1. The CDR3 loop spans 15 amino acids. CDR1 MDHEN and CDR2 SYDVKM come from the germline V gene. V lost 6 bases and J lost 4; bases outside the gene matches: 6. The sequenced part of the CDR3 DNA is TGTGCCAGCAGCAGACAGGGGGCAGGAGGAAACACC. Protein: CASSRQGAGGNT. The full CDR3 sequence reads CASSRQGAGGNTIYF.

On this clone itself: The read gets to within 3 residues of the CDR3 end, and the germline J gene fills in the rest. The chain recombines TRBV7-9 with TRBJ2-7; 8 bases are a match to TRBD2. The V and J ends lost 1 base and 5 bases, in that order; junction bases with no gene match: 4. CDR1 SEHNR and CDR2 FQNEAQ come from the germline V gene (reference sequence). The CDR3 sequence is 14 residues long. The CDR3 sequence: CASSLGGTRNEQYF. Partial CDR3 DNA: TGTGCCAGCAGCTTAGGTGGGACTAGAAACGAG.

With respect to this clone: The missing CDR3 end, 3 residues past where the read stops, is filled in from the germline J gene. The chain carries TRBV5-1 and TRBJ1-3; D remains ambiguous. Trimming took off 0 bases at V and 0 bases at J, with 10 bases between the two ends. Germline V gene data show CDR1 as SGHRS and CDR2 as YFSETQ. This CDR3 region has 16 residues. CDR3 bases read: TGCGCCAGCAGCTTGGTTGCCGGGGTCTCTGGAAACACC. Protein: CASSLVAGVSGNT. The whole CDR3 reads CASSLVAGVSGNTIYF.

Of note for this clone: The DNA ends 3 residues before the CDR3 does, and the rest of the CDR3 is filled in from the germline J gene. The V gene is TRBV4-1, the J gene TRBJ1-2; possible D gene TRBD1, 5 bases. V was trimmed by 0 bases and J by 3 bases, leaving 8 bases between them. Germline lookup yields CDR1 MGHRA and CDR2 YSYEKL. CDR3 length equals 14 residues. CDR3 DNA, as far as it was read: TGCGCCAGCAGCCAAGATCAGGGATACTATGGC. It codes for CASSQDQGYYG. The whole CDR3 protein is CASSQDQGYYGYTF.

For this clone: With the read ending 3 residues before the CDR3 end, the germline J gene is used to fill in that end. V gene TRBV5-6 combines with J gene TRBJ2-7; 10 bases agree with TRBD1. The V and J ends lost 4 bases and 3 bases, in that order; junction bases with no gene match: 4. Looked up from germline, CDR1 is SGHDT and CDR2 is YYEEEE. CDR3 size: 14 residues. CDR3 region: CASSGDRGRYEQYF. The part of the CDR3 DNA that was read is TGTGCCAGCAGCGGTGACAGGGGGCGCTACGAG.

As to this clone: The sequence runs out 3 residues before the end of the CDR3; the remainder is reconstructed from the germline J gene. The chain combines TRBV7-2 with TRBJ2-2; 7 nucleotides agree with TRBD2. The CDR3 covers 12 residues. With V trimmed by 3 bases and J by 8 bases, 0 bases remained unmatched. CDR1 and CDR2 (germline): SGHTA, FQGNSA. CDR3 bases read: TGTGCCAGCAGCTTTAGCGGGGGGGAG. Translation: CASSFSGGE. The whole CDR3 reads CASSFSGGELFF.

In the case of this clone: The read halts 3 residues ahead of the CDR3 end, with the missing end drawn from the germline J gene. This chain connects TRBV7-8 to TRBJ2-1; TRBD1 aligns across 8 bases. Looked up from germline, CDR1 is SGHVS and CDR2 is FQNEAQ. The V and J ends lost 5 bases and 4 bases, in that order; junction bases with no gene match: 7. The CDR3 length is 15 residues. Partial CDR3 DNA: TGTGCCAGCAGCATGCTCCGGGACAGGTACAATGAG. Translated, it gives CASSMLRDRYNE. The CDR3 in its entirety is CASSMLRDRYNEQFF.

The sequenced part of the CDR3 DNA is TGCAGTGCTAGAGACGAGCGGGTTTACAATGAG. Protein: CSARDERVYNE. The entire CDR3 sequence reads CSARDERVYNEQFF. The V call is TRBV20-1, the J call TRBJ2-1, with D possibly TRBD2 on 6 matching bases. The read finishes 3 residues shy of the CDR3 end, and the germline J gene is used to complete it. Per germline, CDR1 DFQATT and CDR2 SNEGSKA (reference sequence). The CDR3 runs 14 residues. V lost 0 bases, J lost 4 bases, and 10 bases lay in between.

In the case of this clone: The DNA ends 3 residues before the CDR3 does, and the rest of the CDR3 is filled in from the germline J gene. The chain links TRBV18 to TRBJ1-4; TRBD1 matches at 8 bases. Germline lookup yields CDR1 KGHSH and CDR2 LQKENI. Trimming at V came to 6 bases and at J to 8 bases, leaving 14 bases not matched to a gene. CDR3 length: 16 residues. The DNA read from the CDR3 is TGTGCCAGCTCGCCCAAGACAGGGGAGGGGTACGAAAAA. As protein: CASSPKTGEGYEK. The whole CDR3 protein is CASSPKTGEGYEKLFF.

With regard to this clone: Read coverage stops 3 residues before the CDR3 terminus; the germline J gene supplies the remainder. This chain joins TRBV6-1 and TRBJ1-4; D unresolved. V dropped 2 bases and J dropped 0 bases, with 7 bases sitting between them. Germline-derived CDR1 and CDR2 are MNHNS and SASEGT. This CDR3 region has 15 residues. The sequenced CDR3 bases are TGTGCCAGCAGTGAAATGCGATCAACTAATGAAAAA. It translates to CASSEMRSTNEK. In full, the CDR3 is CASSEMRSTNEKLFF.

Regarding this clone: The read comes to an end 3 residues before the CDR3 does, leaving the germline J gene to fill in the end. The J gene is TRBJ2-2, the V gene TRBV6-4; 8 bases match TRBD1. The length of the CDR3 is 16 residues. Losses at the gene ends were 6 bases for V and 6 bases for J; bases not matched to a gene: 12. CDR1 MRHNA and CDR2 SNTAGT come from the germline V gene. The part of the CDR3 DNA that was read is TGTGCCAGCAGCCAGCAGGGGGCGCTTTTCCCCGGGGAG. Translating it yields CASSQQGALFPGE. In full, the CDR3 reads CASSQQGALFPGELFF.

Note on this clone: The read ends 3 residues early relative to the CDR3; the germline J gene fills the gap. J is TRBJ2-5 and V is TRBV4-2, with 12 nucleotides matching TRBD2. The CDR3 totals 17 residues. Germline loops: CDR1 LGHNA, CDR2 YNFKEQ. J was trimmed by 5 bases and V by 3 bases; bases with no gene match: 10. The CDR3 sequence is CASSQTSGGSKEETQYF. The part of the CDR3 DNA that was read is TGTGCCAGCAGCCAGACTAGCGGGGGATCTAAGGAGGAGACC.